One sample yielded the 19 T cell receptor beta chains listed below, sequenced in a study of OX40 agonist ivuxolimab in advanced cancers. Sequenced by immunoSEQ multiplex PCR; TCRdb stores in-frame clones only, minus some. Counted here are roughly 55,000 clones, approximately 80% occurring once; the ten biggest clones make up roughly 4%. Sequenced here: CD4+ or CD8+ T cells sorted from blood, sampled in a trial of the OX40 agonist ivuxolimab. The receptors were sampled from an adult with an advanced solid tumor such as melanoma, head and neck, liver or kidney cancer.

This clone was counted once. The chain employs TRBV28 and TRBJ2-7; 12 bases line up with TRBD1. CDR1 is MDHEN, CDR2 SYDVKM, per germline. The CDR3 is 16 amino acids. With V trimmed by 5 bases and J by 6 bases, 11 bases remained unmatched. The DNA for the CDR3 is TGTGCCAGCAGTCACACATGGGGACAGGGGGCGCCCGAGCAGTACTTC. Protein sequence: CASSHTWGQGAPEQYF.

The rearrangement links TRBV10-2 to TRBJ2-2, with 14 bases lining up with TRBD2. Germline-derived CDR1 and CDR2 are WSHSY and SAAADI. The trim removed 0 bases at V and 1 base at J, leaving 1 base unmatched. This CDR3 has 18 residues. CDR3 DNA: TGCGCCAGCAGTGAGTCGGGACTAGCGGGAGTGAACACCGGGGAGCTGTTTTTT. It translates to CASSESGLAGVNTGELFF.

The chain joins TRBV6-5 to TRBJ2-1; either TRBD1 or TRBD2 may fit D (6 bases each). CDR1 is MNHEY and CDR2 is SVGAGI in the germline V gene. This CDR3 is built from 16 residues. The V gene lost 2 bases and the J gene lost 0 bases, with 11 bases spanning the gap. CDR3 region: CASSYGGPISYNEQFF. The CDR3 DNA is TGTGCCAGCAGTTACGGGGGGCCGATCTCCTACAATGAGCAGTTCTTC.

The V gene is TRBV6-1, the J gene TRBJ1-2; D remains unclear. Germline lookup yields CDR1 MNHNS and CDR2 SASEGT. This CDR3 region has 14 residues. Deletions cut 6 bases from V and 3 bases from J, with 14 bases between. The CDR3 sequence: CASRSAGAYYGYTF. In DNA, the CDR3 is TGTGCCAGCAGATCTGCAGGAGCTTACTATGGCTACACCTTC.

The rearrangement uses TRBV14 and TRBJ2-1, with 9 positions matching TRBD1. The CDR3 has 15 amino acids. V gave up 4 bases and J gave up 1 base; unmatched junction bases: 2. CDR1 and CDR2 (germline): SGHDN, FVKESK. The CDR3 DNA reads TGTGCCAGCAGCCCGACAGGGGGTTCCTACAATGAGCAGTTCTTC. It yields the protein CASSPTGGSYNEQFF.

The chain links TRBV30 to TRBJ1-1, with 8 bases that match TRBD1. Trimming took 1 base from V and 3 from J; bases not matched to a gene: 4. Germline CDR1 is GTSNPN and CDR2 is SVGIG (reference sequence). CDR3 length: 14 amino acids. In nucleotides, the CDR3 is TGTGCCTGGAGTGGACCGGGACAGGACACTGAAGCTTTCTTT. This gives the protein CAWSGPGQDTEAFF.

The J gene is TRBJ1-4, the V gene TRBV11-2, with D maybe TRBD1 (5 bases). CDR1 and CDR2 from the germline V gene are SGHAT and FQNNGV. V was cut by 2 bases and J by 4 bases, with 11 bases left in between. This CDR3 has 15 residues. The CDR3 coding sequence is TGTGCCAGCAGCTTATATCGGGGGATTAATGAAAAACTGTTTTTT. As protein: CASSLYRGINEKLFF.

The chain has TRBV19 and TRBJ1-2; D remains unclear. The CDR3 has 14 amino acids. V lost 7 bases and J lost 3, with 15 bases in between. Per germline, CDR1 LNHDA and CDR2 SQIVND (reference sequence). CDR3 bases: TGTGCCAGTATCGGGTCCAGACTCTACTATGGCTACACCTTC. This gives the protein CASIGSRLYYGYTF.

The table lists this clone with a count of one. Other DNA sequences of this sample code for an identical CDR3. The chain carries TRBV11-2 and TRBJ2-5; 7 positions match TRBD2. Trimming took 3 bases from V and 4 from J; bases not matched to a gene: 11. The CDR3 loop spans 16 amino acids. Germline assignment: CDR1 SGHAT and CDR2 FQNNGV. CDR3 sequence reads: CASSLEGLAAGETQYF. In DNA, the CDR3 is TGTGCCAGCAGCTTGGAGGGCCTAGCGGCTGGAGAGACCCAGTACTTC.

V gene TRBV7-2 combines with J gene TRBJ2-3; D may be TRBD1 or TRBD2 (5 bases each). CDR3 length: 13 residues. The germline V gene has CDR1 SGHTA and CDR2 FQGNSA. The V and J ends lost 3 bases and 6 bases respectively, with 10 bases between them. CDR3 in amino acids: CASSFTRGDTQYF. The CDR3 DNA reads as TGTGCCAGCAGCTTTACTAGGGGTGATACGCAGTATTTT.

This chain joins TRBV18 and TRBJ2-1; D may correspond to TRBD1 or TRBD2 (5 bases each). In germline, CDR1 is KGHSH, CDR2 LQKENI. The CDR3 is 15 residues long. Trimming took 2 bases from V and 0 from J, leaving 8 bases between them. The CDR3 bases are TGTGCCAGCTCACCAGAGGGGCTCTCCTACAATGAGCAGTTCTTC. Translating gives CASSPEGLSYNEQFF.

In its sample, this clone was seen a few times. The V and J genes are TRBV5-1 and TRBJ2-5; 12 bases fit TRBD2. Germline values: CDR1 SGHRS, CDR2 YFSETQ. CDR3 length: 16 residues. V lost 1 base to trimming and J lost 3 bases; unmatched junction nucleotides: 4. The chain's CDR3 is CASSLLAGGPEETQYF. The CDR3 bases are TGCGCCAGCAGCTTGCTAGCGGGAGGGCCCGAAGAGACCCAGTACTTC.

This chain connects TRBV27 to TRBJ1-1; the D gene is possibly TRBD1 (6 bases). CDR1 MNHEY and CDR2 SMNVEV come from the germline V gene (reference sequence). The CDR3 runs 16 residues. Between the trimmed V and J ends, which lost 2 bases and 2 bases, there was a span of 15 bases. The CDR3 DNA reads as TGTGCCAGCAGTTTAGGCAATCGAGGGGGTAACACTGAAGCTTTCTTT. Its protein is CASSLGNRGGNTEAFF.

The J gene is TRBJ1-4, the V gene TRBV18; a possible D gene is TRBD1 (6 bases). CDR3 length equals 16 residues. The V gene's germline CDR1 is KGHSH and CDR2 LQKENI. Trimming removed 3 bases at V and 5 bases at J, with 16 bases between. The CDR3 loop is CASSPRTGFGNEKLFF. The DNA for the CDR3 is TGTGCCAGCTCACCCCGAACAGGGTTCGGGAATGAAAAACTGTTTTTT.

The rearrangement uses TRBV25-1 and TRBJ2-7; TRBD2 aligns across 9 bases. Germline CDR1 MGHDK, CDR2 SYGVNS. The CDR3 has 16 amino acids. J lost 6 bases, V lost 2 bases, and 11 bases had no gene match. The CDR3 loop reads CASSEVGLAGIREQYF. The CDR3 nucleotides are TGTGCCAGCAGTGAAGTTGGGCTAGCGGGGATCCGCGAGCAGTACTTC.

The rearrangement uses TRBV19 and TRBJ2-6; no clear D gene. The CDR3 spans 16 residues. From germline, CDR1 is LNHDA and CDR2 SQIVND (reference sequence). V was cut by 6 bases and J by 4 bases, with 16 bases left in between. CDR3 nucleotide sequence: TGTGCCAGTAGCCAGACTGCCCTGTCCGGGGCCAACGTCCTGACTTTC. Translation: CASSQTALSGANVLTF. Based on the CDR3 plus reference TRBV19 and TRBJ2-6, the full variable domain is DGGITQSPKYLFRKEGQNVTLSCEQNLNHDAMYWYRQDPGQGLRLIYYSQIVNDFQKGDIAEGYSVSREKKESFPLTVTSAQKNPTAFYLCASSQTALSGANVLTFGAGSRLTVL.

This chain connects TRBV5-1 to TRBJ2-7; TRBD1 matches at 11 bases. The J segment lost 6 bases and the V segment lost 5 bases, leaving 19 bases of the junction unmatched. The CDR3 runs 18 residues. Germline values: CDR1 SGHRS, CDR2 YFSETQ. The CDR3: CASRGNPRTGGPLLEQYF. The CDR3 DNA is TGCGCCAGCAGGGGGAATCCCAGGACAGGGGGCCCGCTCCTCGAGCAGTACTTC.

The genes are TRBV5-1 and TRBJ2-2, with D possibly matching TRBD1 (6 bases). From germline, CDR1 is SGHRS and CDR2 YFSETQ. Trimming stripped 1 base from V and 7 bases from J, with 8 bases between. The CDR3 extends over 13 amino acids. CDR3 in DNA: TGCGCCAGCAGCTTGCAGGGGAACGGGGAGCTGTTTTTT. Amino acids: CASSLQGNGELFF.

The rearrangement joins TRBV9 to TRBJ2-1; no firm D call. CDR3 size: 17 residues. Deletions cut 0 bases from V and 0 bases from J, with 13 bases between. Germline CDR1 reads SGDLS; CDR2 reads YYNGEE. CDR3 sequence: CASSVVGVASSYNEQFF. CDR3 in DNA: TGTGCCAGCAGCGTAGTTGGGGTTGCGAGCTCCTACAATGAGCAGTTCTTC. The entire variable domain, with the rest obtained from reference TRBV9 and TRBJ2-1, is as follows: DSGVTQTPKHLITATGQRVTLRCSPRSGDLSVYWYQQSLDQGLQFLIQYYNGEERAKGNILERFSAQQFPDLHSELNLSSLELGDSALYFCASSVVGVASSYNEQFFGPGTRLTVL.